This T cell receptor (beta chain) was sequenced during a study of patients and donors after allogeneic stem cell transplantation. TCRdb itself ran the RT-PCR reads through MiXCR, one entry per CDR3 protein. The table records under 200,000 distinct CDR3 sequences, 24% of them present only once. This clonotype came up a few times. Sequencing used blood, either unsorted or a sorted T cell fraction (not recorded which). The TCR comes from a human donor who was either an allogeneic HSCT recipient or a stem cell or donor lymphocyte infusion donor (not recorded which). It is not recorded whose cells these are; they may come from a transplant donor.

Here the CDR3 reads CASSYSTGPWSTEAFF. The CDR3 DNA is TGTGCCAGCAGTTACTCGACAGGGCCGTGGAGCACTGAAGCTTTCTTT. The chain uses TRBV6-5 and TRBJ1-1; 7 bases align to TRBD1. The CDR3 is 16 residues long. The V and J ends lost 0 bases and 4 bases, in that order; junction bases with no gene match: 8. CDR1 is MNHEY, CDR2 SVGAGI, per germline.